The next 9 T cell receptor beta chains were all read from a single sample in a study of tumor-infiltrating lymphocytes in primary liver carcinoma. Investigators took RNA and DNA out together from 20-30 mg of unsorted bulk tissue. Researchers generated TCR beta cDNA from about 450 ng of total RNA, relying on a constant-region primer. Three nested multiplex PCR rounds, a slightly modified ARM-PCR method, built the TCR beta libraries. PCR rounds one and two used TRBV1-TRBV30 forward primers with a C-beta reverse primer for 10 cycles each. A single record per CDR3 protein comes from TCRdb applying MiXCR to the multiplex PCR reads. The sample lists approximately 110,000 distinct CDR3 sequences; around 84% were seen once. The sequenced sample consisted of liver tumor tissue from sampling region 3. The subset was: tumor region T3, left-lateral pole. These receptors came from a man aged 35 to 55 with primary liver carcinoma and hepatitis B virus infection.

The V and J genes are TRBV4-3 and TRBJ2-3; D is possibly TRBD1 (5 bases). The DNA end favors TRBJ1-5, so the J call may be wrong. This CDR3 has 17 amino acids. CDR1 and CDR2 (germline): LGHNA, YSLEER. The CDR3 nucleotides read TGCGCCAGCAGCCAAGATCTTGGGTGCTGGGGCACAGATACGCAGCATTTT. This sequence encodes CASSQDLGCWGTDTQHF.

Remarks on this clonotype: A read error may produce the germline difference seen at one junction end. The rearrangement links TRBV18 to TRBJ1-5; D is uncertain. Germline V gene lookup returns CDR1 KGHSH and CDR2 LQKENI. This CDR3 region has 15 residues. Here the CDR3 reads CANSTRRQVNQPQHF. DNA for the CDR3: TGTGCCAACTCAACCCGCAGGCAGGTCAATCAGCCCCAGCATTTT.

The genes are TRBV6-2 or TRBV6-3 and TRBJ2-7, with a possible D match to TRBD2 (6 bases). Between the trimmed V and J ends, which lost 5 bases and 4 bases, there was a span of 18 bases. The CDR3 sequence is 15 residues long. Germline lookup yields CDR1 MNHEY and CDR2 SVGEGT. The CDR3 region is CASSIPTIGGYEQYF. Written as DNA, the CDR3 is TGTGCCAGCAGTATTCCGACTATCGGAGGGTACGAGCAGTACTTC.

J is TRBJ2-7 and V is TRBV5-6, with 9 nucleotides matching TRBD2. Germline CDR1 reads SGHDT; CDR2 reads YYEEEE. The trim removed 5 bases at V and 2 bases at J, leaving 8 bases unmatched. This CDR3 has 15 amino acids. The CDR3 spells CASSAVTSGPYEQYF. The CDR3 coding sequence is TGTGCCAGCAGTGCCGTGACTAGCGGTCCCTACGAGCAGTACTTC.

Concerning this clonotype: The junction departs from the called germline gene at one end, perhaps through a read error. CDR3 DNA sequence: TGTGTCAGCGCCGCTTCGGCGGTAGCCAAAAACATTCAGTACTTC. Amino acids: CVSAASAVAKNIQYF. The J gene is TRBJ2-4, the V gene TRBV11-2; D unresolved. CDR3 length: 15 residues. CDR1 and CDR2 (germline): SGHAT, FQNNGV.

Concerning this clonotype itself: In this CDR3 the conserved last residue, phenylalanine or tryptophan, is missing, so a read error is likely. The rearrangement links TRBV10-3 to TRBJ2-7; 9 nucleotides align to TRBD2. The ends lost 8 bases at V and 2 bases at J; junction bases unmatched: 7. The germline V gene has CDR1 ENHRY and CDR2 SYGVKD. CDR3 length equals 14 residues. CDR3 amino acids: CAIGPSGTPYEQYS. The CDR3, as DNA: TGTGCCATCGGTCCTAGCGGGACCCCCTACGAGCAGTACTCC.

The count of this clonotype is one. A much bigger clone sits one base away, suggesting this may be a read error. The chain uses TRBV28 and TRBJ1-4, with a tentative D call TRBD1 (6 bases). Per the germline V gene, CDR1 is MDHEN and CDR2 is SYDVKM. V lost 11 bases and J lost 8, with 21 bases in between. The CDR3 spans 14 residues. CDR3 bases: TGTGCCGGGGGGACATCCAATCGGGGGGAAAAACTGTTTTTT. It specifies CAGGTSNRGEKLFF.

Details on this clonotype: A junction end diverges from the germline sequence, so it may reflect a read error. The chain links TRBV6-2 or TRBV6-3 to TRBJ2-2; D ambiguous. CDR3 size: 13 residues. In germline, CDR1 is MNHEY, CDR2 SVGEGT. The CDR3 spells CSSSHQIIGELFF. CDR3 sequence (DNA): TGTTCCAGCAGTCACCAGATCATCGGGGAGCTGTTTTTT.

With respect to this clonotype: Relative to the germline gene, one junction end is altered; a read error may explain this. The chain couples TRBV6-2 or TRBV6-3 to TRBJ2-5; D is ambiguous. The germline V gene has CDR1 MNHEY and CDR2 SVGEGT. The CDR3 totals 12 residues. This CDR3 reads CANNNSQETQYF. The CDR3 DNA is TGTGCCAACAACAACAGCCAAGAGACTCAGTACTTC.